Here is one T cell receptor (beta chain) with its context. The antigen remains undetermined. The V end was cut by 3 bases, the J end by 3 bases, with 15 bases between. The CDR3 extends over 16 amino acids. The germline gives CDR1 MGHDK, CDR2 SYGVNS. These data are taken from a study of T cell repertoires in cytomegalovirus infection. Study in general: Public TCR beta signatures indicated both CMV infection and matching HLA type. Points from the study as a whole: The study found HLA-C-restricted CMV-specific TCR beta clonotypes dominating the ex vivo response. Based on cumulative public TCR beta family frequency, carriers of CMV plus the relevant HLA were identified.

TCRdb itself ran the reads through MiXCR, one entry per CDR3 protein. The sample has roughly 230,000 distinct CDR3 sequences, roughly an eighth seen once. Sequenced sample: PBMCs. The V gene is TRBV25-1, the J gene TRBJ2-1, with no clear D. The receptor's source is a human donor in good health (CMV status not recorded). Some clones in this sample may be carry-over from other donors' samples. The CDR3 reads CASSDSSKAGYNEQFF. DNA of the CDR3: TGTGCCAGCAGTGACTCCTCTAAGGCAGGCTACAATGAGCAGTTCTTC.